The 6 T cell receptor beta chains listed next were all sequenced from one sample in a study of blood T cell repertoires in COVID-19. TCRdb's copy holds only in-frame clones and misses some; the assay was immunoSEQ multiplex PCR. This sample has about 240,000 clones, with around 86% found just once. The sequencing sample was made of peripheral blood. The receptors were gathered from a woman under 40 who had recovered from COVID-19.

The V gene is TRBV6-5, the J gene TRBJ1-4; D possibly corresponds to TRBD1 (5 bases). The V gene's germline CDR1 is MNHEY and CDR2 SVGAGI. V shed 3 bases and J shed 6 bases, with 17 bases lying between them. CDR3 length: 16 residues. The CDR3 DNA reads TGTGCCAGCAGTTATCGCAGGGCAGGGTTGGATGAAAAACTGTTTTTT. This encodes CASSYRRAGLDEKLFF.

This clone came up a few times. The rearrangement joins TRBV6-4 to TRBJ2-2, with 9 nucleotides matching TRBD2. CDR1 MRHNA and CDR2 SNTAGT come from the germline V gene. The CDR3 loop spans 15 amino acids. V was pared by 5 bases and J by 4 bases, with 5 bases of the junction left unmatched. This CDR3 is CASSLVAGATGELFF. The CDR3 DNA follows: TGTGCCAGCAGTCTTGTAGCGGGGGCCACCGGGGAGCTGTTTTTT.

CDR3 region: CAWSVGVLTKNIQYF. The CDR3 DNA is TGTGCCTGGAGTGTAGGGGTGCTGACCAAAAACATTCAGTACTTC. The chain employs TRBV30 and TRBJ2-4, with a possible D match to TRBD1 (5 bases). Germline-derived CDR1 and CDR2 are GTSNPN and SVGIG (reference sequence). Between the trimmed V and J ends, which lost 0 bases and 2 bases, there was a span of 11 bases. This CDR3 is built from 15 residues.

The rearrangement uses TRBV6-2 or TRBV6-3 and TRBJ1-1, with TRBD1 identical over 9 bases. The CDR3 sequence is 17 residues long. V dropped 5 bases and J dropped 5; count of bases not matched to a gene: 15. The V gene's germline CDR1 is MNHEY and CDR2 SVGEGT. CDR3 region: CASSGPGVTGGATEAFF. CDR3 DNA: TGTGCCAGCAGTGGGCCGGGAGTCACAGGGGGCGCGACTGAAGCTTTCTTT.

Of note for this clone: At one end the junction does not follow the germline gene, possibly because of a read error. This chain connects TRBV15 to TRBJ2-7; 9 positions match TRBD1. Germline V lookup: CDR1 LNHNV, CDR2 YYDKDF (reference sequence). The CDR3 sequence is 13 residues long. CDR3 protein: CATSRDLFWDRVF. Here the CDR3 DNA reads TGTGCCACCAGCAGAGATCTGTTCTGGGACAGGGTGTTC.

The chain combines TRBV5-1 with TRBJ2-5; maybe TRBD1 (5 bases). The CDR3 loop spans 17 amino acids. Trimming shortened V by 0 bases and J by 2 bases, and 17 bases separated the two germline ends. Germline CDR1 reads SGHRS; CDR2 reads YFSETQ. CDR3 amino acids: CASSLDTGPLGQETQYF. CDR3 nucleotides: TGCGCCAGCAGCTTGGATACAGGCCCCTTGGGGCAAGAGACCCAGTACTTC.